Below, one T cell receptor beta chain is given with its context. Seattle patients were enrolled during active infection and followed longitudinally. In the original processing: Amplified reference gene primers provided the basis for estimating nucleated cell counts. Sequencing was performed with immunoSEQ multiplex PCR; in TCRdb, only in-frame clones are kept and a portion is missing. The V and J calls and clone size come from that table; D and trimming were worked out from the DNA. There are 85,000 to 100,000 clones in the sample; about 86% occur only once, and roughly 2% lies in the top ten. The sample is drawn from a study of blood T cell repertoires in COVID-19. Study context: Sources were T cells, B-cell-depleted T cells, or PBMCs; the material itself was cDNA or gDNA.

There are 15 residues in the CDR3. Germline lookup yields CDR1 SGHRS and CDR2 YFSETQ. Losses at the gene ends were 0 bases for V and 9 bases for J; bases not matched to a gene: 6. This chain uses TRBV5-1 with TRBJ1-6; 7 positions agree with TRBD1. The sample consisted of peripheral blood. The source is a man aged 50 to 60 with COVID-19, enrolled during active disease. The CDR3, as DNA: TGCGCCAGCAGCTTGGCCTCGACAGGGACTTCACCCCTCCACTTT. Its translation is CASSLASTGTSPLHF.